This T cell receptor beta chain came from a study of cytomegalovirus exposure and HLA in healthy donors. Turning to the study itself: Of the donors genotyped, several hundred in all, 65% to 90% fell in the Caucasian-associated ancestry cluster. Study results and caveats: Analysis was carried out at a later point, and it linked a missense DCLRE1C variant to TCR beta V- and J-gene trimming. Analyzed later, association rates of TCRs varied across HLA loci, with DRB1 most and HLA-C fewest. Cytomegalovirus association was listed for 150 to 200 TCR beta chains.

As for this clone: What it binds is not known. At one boundary the junction diverges from the germline segment, which might be a read error.

The PCR made use of 60 Vbeta and 13 Jbeta primers. Sequencing used immunoSEQ multiplex PCR; TCRdb keeps in-frame clones, though not all of them. The sample holds 130,000 or so clones, roughly 81% seen once. Germline V gives CDR1 SGHTA, CDR2 FQGNSA. The CDR3 has 15 residues. Sequencing was carried out using PBMCs. The chain links TRBV7-2 to TRBJ2-7, with TRBD1 matching 7 bases. This TCR was sampled from a female donor in good health and CMV-seronegative. This CDR3 reads CASSIAGQDSYEQHF. The CDR3 DNA reads TGTGCCAGCAGTATCGCCGGACAGGACTCCTACGAGCAGCACTTC.